These 31 T cell receptor beta chains were sequenced from one sample in a study of Graves' ophthalmopathy and Graves' hyperthyroidism. For repertoire sequencing, the TCR beta CDR3 regions were amplified from RNA transcripts. The first round was an RT-PCR with HTBI primers, and the second round was a multiplex PCR. Using its own MiXCR run on the multiplex PCR reads, TCRdb lists one record per CDR3 protein. The sample includes a few hundred thousand distinct CDR3 sequences, about 35% of them seen just once. The source material was peripheral blood or thyroid tissue (not recorded which). The receptor set was obtained from an adult man with Graves' hyperthyroidism.

To note about this clonotype: Just one base apart from a much larger clone, this may be a read error. This rearrangement joins TRBV20-1 to TRBJ1-2, with D possibly being TRBD1 (6 bases). Germline V gene lookup returns CDR1 DFQATT and CDR2 SNEGSKA (reference sequence). Trimming removed 1 base at V and 6 bases at J, with 18 bases between. The CDR3 consists of 15 residues. CDR3 protein: CSARGGEGGSHGYTF. In DNA, the CDR3 is TGCAGTGCTAGAGGGGGAGAGGGGGGGTCCCATGGCTACACCTTC.

Points on this clonotype: This may come from a read error, since a much larger clone is one base off. The gene calls are TRBV2 and TRBJ1-4, with 9 bases fitting TRBD1. The CDR3 is made up of 14 amino acids. Per germline, CDR1 SNHLY and CDR2 FYNNEI. DNA for the CDR3: TGTGTCAGCAGTGGAGGACAGGGGTATGAAAAACTGTTTTTT. Translation gives CVSSGGQGYEKLFF.

The CDR3 loop is CAWHATSYTQYF. In nucleotides, the CDR3 is TGTGCCTGGCACGCTACCAGCTATACGCAGTATTTT. The chain recombines TRBV30 with TRBJ2-3; D gene ambiguous. Germline V lookup: CDR1 GTSNPN, CDR2 SVGIG (reference sequence). The germline V and J ends were trimmed by 5 bases and 7 bases, with 13 bases remaining between them. The CDR3 contains 12 residues.

In this sample, this clonotype turned up many times. The V and J genes are TRBV24-1 and TRBJ1-5; maybe TRBD1 (5 bases). This CDR3 comprises 15 residues. Germline V gives CDR1 KGHDR, CDR2 SFDVKD. Trimming removed 6 bases from V and 3 bases from J, with 14 bases in between. CDR3 amino acids: CATSSSRDVNQPQHF. The CDR3 DNA reads as TGTGCCACCAGTTCCTCCAGGGATGTCAATCAGCCCCAGCATTTT.

This chain links TRBV7-3 with TRBJ2-2, with 7 bases aligning to TRBD1. CDR3 length: 15 residues. Germline V CDR1 and CDR2: SGHTA, FQGTGA. After removal of 5 bases from V and 9 bases from J, the junction contained 12 bases not matched to a gene. CDR3: CASSLSTGTARELFF. In nucleotides, the CDR3 is TGTGCCAGCAGCCTAAGCACCGGGACAGCTCGGGAGCTGTTTTTT.

This clonotype was counted ten times or more. DNA for the CDR3: TGTGCCAGCACCGCGGACAGCAGCTTCGGTTCACCCCTCCACTTT. Its protein is CASTADSSFGSPLHF. This chain uses TRBV7-2 with TRBJ1-6; tentative D call: TRBD1 (6 bases). Trimming left V 7 bases short and J 9 bases short, with 19 bases between. The CDR3 sequence is 15 residues long. Germline loops: CDR1 SGHTA, CDR2 FQGNSA.

This clonotype occurred many times. The chain combines TRBV6-6 with TRBJ1-1; 9 bases align to TRBD1. V lost 2 bases to trimming and J lost 7 bases; unmatched junction nucleotides: 8. CDR1 and CDR2 from the germline V gene are MNHNY and SVGAGI (reference sequence). The CDR3 is made up of 15 amino acids. This chain's CDR3 is CASSYVRDRVHEAFF. CDR3 DNA: TGTGCCAGCAGTTACGTCCGGGACAGGGTTCATGAAGCTTTCTTT.

This chain uses TRBV29-1 with TRBJ2-7; 8 bases map to TRBD1. V shed 8 bases and J 3 bases; nucleotides not matched to a gene: 6. The CDR3 has 12 residues. The germline V gene encodes CDR1 SQVTM and CDR2 ANQGSEA. The CDR3 sequence is CSLGGTGYEQYF. The CDR3 nucleotides read TGCAGCTTAGGCGGGACAGGCTACGAGCAGTACTTC.

This clonotype was observed a handful of times. This chain joins TRBV9 and TRBJ2-7, with D perhaps matching TRBD2 (6 bases). V shed 1 base and J shed 2 bases, with 25 bases lying between them. The CDR3 consists of 19 residues. Germline V gene data show CDR1 as SGDLS and CDR2 as YYNGEE. In DNA form, the CDR3 reads TGTGCCAGCAGCGTAAAACCACCCCGGGACTCCCCAAGAGCCTACGAGCAGTACTTC. Encoded protein: CASSVKPPRDSPRAYEQYF.

There are many counts of this clonotype. The rearrangement joins TRBV6-1 to TRBJ1-6, with a weak D call TRBD1 (6 bases). Germline-derived CDR1 and CDR2 are MNHNS and SASEGT. This CDR3 region has 14 residues. V was shortened by 1 base and J by 10 bases, with 11 bases between the two germline ends. The CDR3: CASSEGGRGSPLHF. DNA for the CDR3: TGTGCCAGCAGTGAAGGAGGCAGGGGATCACCCCTCCACTTT.

The V call is TRBV15, the J call TRBJ1-1; no firm D call. Germline CDR1 and CDR2: LNHNV and YYDKDF (reference sequence). The CDR3 runs to 15 residues. The V and J ends lost 0 bases and 1 base respectively, with 9 bases between them. Written as DNA, the CDR3 is TGTGCCACCAGCAGAGATCTGGGCCCGAACACTGAAGCTTTCTTT. This encodes CATSRDLGPNTEAFF.

The V gene is TRBV3-1, the J gene TRBJ2-7; D is undetermined. Germline V gene data show CDR1 as LGHDT and CDR2 as YNNKEL (reference sequence). The CDR3 loop spans 17 amino acids. Trimming pared 0 bases from V and 3 bases from J, leaving 18 bases between. The CDR3: CASSQERGAGRDYEQYF. CDR3 DNA: TGTGCCAGCAGCCAAGAACGTGGAGCAGGAAGGGACTACGAGCAGTACTTC.

Only one count was recorded for this clonotype. V usage is TRBV9 and J usage is TRBJ2-5, with D perhaps matching TRBD1 (6 bases). Germline V gene lookup returns CDR1 SGDLS and CDR2 YYNGEE. V was shortened by 3 bases and J by 4 bases, with 10 bases between the two germline ends. The CDR3 sequence is 13 residues long. In DNA form, the CDR3 reads TGTGCCAGCAGCGAGATGGACAGAGAGACCCAGTACTTC. This codes for CASSEMDRETQYF.

V usage is TRBV10-3 and J usage is TRBJ2-7, with D perhaps being TRBD1 or TRBD2 (5 bases each). Germline CDR1 reads ENHRY; CDR2 reads SYGVKD. The CDR3 sequence is 15 residues long. The ends were cut back, 2 bases at V and 3 bases at J, with 14 bases in the middle. This CDR3 reads CAISENRGVNYEQYF. In DNA, the CDR3 is TGTGCCATCAGTGAGAATAGAGGGGTAAACTACGAGCAGTACTTC.

This clonotype was picked up a small number of times. V is TRBV3-1 and J is TRBJ1-3; D is uncertain. Trimming pared 10 bases from V and 8 bases from J, leaving 9 bases between. The CDR3 totals 10 residues. Per germline, CDR1 LGHDT and CDR2 YNNKEL (reference sequence). CDR3 DNA sequence: TGTGCCACGGGATTAGACACCATATATTTT. This gives the protein CATGLDTIYF.

This chain connects TRBV20-1 to TRBJ2-3, with D maybe TRBD1 (5 bases). The J call is doubtful: the DNA matches TRBJ2-7 better. This CDR3 has 15 residues. From germline, CDR1 is DFQATT and CDR2 SNEGSKA (reference sequence). In nucleotides, the CDR3 is TGCAGTGCTAGGGCTGGGGCTATACTCACAGATACGCAGTACTTC. Translating gives CSARAGAILTDTQYF.

The chain is built from TRBV9 and TRBJ2-7; TRBD2 is a possible D gene (5 bases). The J call may be mistaken, given a closer DNA end match to TRBJ2-1. CDR1 is SGDLS, CDR2 YYNGEE, per germline. The CDR3 is 15 residues long. For the CDR3, the DNA is TGTGCCAGCAGCTTGAAGGGAGACTCCTACAATGAGCAGTTCTTC. Translation: CASSLKGDSYNEQFF.

In this sample, this clonotype turned up a few times. Just one base apart from a much larger clone, this may be a read error. The V gene is TRBV28, the J gene TRBJ1-2, with D perhaps matching TRBD1 (5 bases). Germline V gene lookup returns CDR1 MDHEN and CDR2 SYDVKM. V shed 3 bases and J shed 7 bases, with 27 bases lying between them. CDR3 length: 18 amino acids. CDR3 nucleotides: TGTGCCAGCAGTTTTAGACGTGGGGGAGGCAGATCATGCCGTGGCTACACCTTC. Residues: CASSFRRGGGRSCRGYTF.

This clonotype was recorded many times. V usage is TRBV19 and J usage is TRBJ1-1; TRBD1 aligns across 7 bases. V was clipped by 10 bases and J by 4 bases; unmatched bases: 15. The CDR3 extends over 15 amino acids. In germline, CDR1 is LNHDA, CDR2 SQIVND (reference sequence). CDR3 sequence reads: CATKRGGQAITEAFF. CDR3 in DNA: TGTGCCACTAAACGCGGCGGACAGGCGATCACTGAAGCTTTCTTT.

In this sample, this clonotype turned up many times. The chain uses TRBV12-3 or TRBV12-4 and TRBJ1-2; D remains ambiguous. V was cut by 3 bases and J by 8 bases, with 10 bases left in between. The CDR3 extends over 12 amino acids. For the CDR3, the DNA is TGTGCCAGCAGTTTTGATAGAAAAGGCTACACCTTC. This translates into CASSFDRKGYTF.

This chain uses TRBV12-3 or TRBV12-4 with TRBJ2-5; no definite D call. The CDR3 extends over 15 amino acids. V lost 3 bases to trimming and J lost 5 bases, with 16 bases between them. The CDR3 DNA reads as TGTGCCAGCAGTTTTCGGTCGATTGTCGGGGAGACCCAGTACTTC. It translates to CASSFRSIVGETQYF.

A note on this clonotype: The junction departs from the called germline gene at one end, perhaps through a read error. This rearrangement joins TRBV6-5 to TRBJ2-6; D could derive from TRBD1 or TRBD2 (5 bases each). This CDR3 has 14 residues. In germline, CDR1 is MNHEY, CDR2 SVGAGI. CDR3 protein: CASSPRTGAYVLAF. In DNA form, the CDR3 reads TGTGCCAGCAGCCCCCGGACTGGGGCCTACGTCCTGGCTTTC.

The chain joins TRBV9 to TRBJ1-1, with D hard to call. Germline lookup yields CDR1 SGDLS and CDR2 YYNGEE. This CDR3 is built from 13 residues. Trimming pared 3 bases from V and 3 bases from J, leaving 9 bases between. Written as DNA, the CDR3 is TGTGCCAGCAGCGCCGGTAGGGACACTGAAGCTTTCTTT. Amino acids: CASSAGRDTEAFF.

This chain's CDR3 is CSVRRGMDEQYF. The CDR3 DNA sequence: TGCAGTGTTCGAAGGGGTATGGATGAGCAGTACTTC. The rearrangement uses TRBV20-1 and TRBJ2-7; a possible D gene is TRBD1 (5 bases). V was shortened by 7 bases and J by 7 bases, with 17 bases between the two germline ends. The CDR3 length is 12 residues. CDR1 is DFQATT and CDR2 is SNEGSKA in the germline V gene (reference sequence).

With respect to this clonotype: This may be a read error: a much more frequent sequence differs by one nucleotide. This sequence joins TRBV20-1 and TRBJ2-7; the D is unclear. Trimming took 5 bases from V and 6 from J, leaving 14 bases between them. Germline V gene lookup returns CDR1 DFQATT and CDR2 SNEGSKA (reference sequence). The CDR3 is 12 amino acids. The CDR3 DNA reads TGCAGTGCTGGATCCCCCAGGTCCGAGCAGTACTTC. Its translation: CSAGSPRSEQYF.

This chain connects TRBV20-1 to TRBJ2-6, with a weak D call TRBD1 (5 bases). Trimming took 1 base from V and 4 from J, leaving 14 bases between them. The germline gives CDR1 DFQATT, CDR2 SNEGSKA (reference sequence). The CDR3 sequence is 16 residues long. The CDR3 bases are TGCAGTGCTAGAGTACAGACAGTTCCAGGGGCCAACGTCCTGACTTTC. Protein: CSARVQTVPGANVLTF.

This clonotype appeared many times. The chain links TRBV12-3 or TRBV12-4 to TRBJ1-1, with 8 bases fitting TRBD1. This CDR3 has 14 amino acids. J was trimmed by 2 bases and V by 7 bases; bases with no gene match: 6. CDR3 nucleotides: TGTGCCAGCAATACTCAGGGGGCAAACACTGAAGCTTTCTTT. It yields the protein CASNTQGANTEAFF.

Ten or more counts support this clonotype. V usage is TRBV6-5 and J usage is TRBJ2-7; TRBD2 aligns across 9 bases. Trimming cost V 2 bases and J 0 bases; bases outside gene matches: 8. This CDR3 spans 17 amino acids. Looked up from germline, CDR1 is MNHEY and CDR2 is SVGAGI. The CDR3 sequence is CASSYESASGNSYEQYF. In DNA, the CDR3 is TGTGCCAGCAGTTACGAATCGGCTAGCGGGAACTCCTACGAGCAGTACTTC.

This clonotype was counted many times. V usage is TRBV12-3 or TRBV12-4 and J usage is TRBJ1-1, with D maybe TRBD1 (6 bases). The CDR3 spans 14 residues. Trimming took off 1 base at V and 1 base at J, with 7 bases between the two ends. CDR3 in amino acids: CASSLVGANTEAFF. In DNA, the CDR3 is TGTGCCAGCAGTTTAGTGGGGGCGAACACTGAAGCTTTCTTT.

This clonotype was seen many times. CDR3 bases: TGTGCCAGCAGTGAGTCGGGACTTATGAACACTGAAGCTTTCTTT. This encodes CASSESGLMNTEAFF. This chain connects TRBV25-1 to TRBJ1-1; tentative D call: TRBD1 (5 bases). This CDR3 comprises 15 residues. Deletions cut 3 bases from V and 0 bases from J, with 11 bases between. Germline V lookup: CDR1 MGHDK, CDR2 SYGVNS.

The count of this clonotype is one. The gene calls are TRBV2 and TRBJ2-7; 8 positions agree with TRBD2. J lost 3 bases, V lost 11 bases, and 12 bases had no gene match. Per the germline V gene, CDR1 is SNHLY and CDR2 is FYNNEI. The CDR3 spans 14 residues. The CDR3 DNA follows: TGTGCCGTCGACCTCCCGGGAGGGAGCTACGAGCAGTACTTC. It is translated as CAVDLPGGSYEQYF. The full variable domain, rest sourced from reference TRBV2 and TRBJ2-7, is EPEVTQTPSHQVTQMGQEVILRCVPISNHLYFYWYRQILGQKVEFLVSFYNNEISEKSEIFDDQFSVERPDGSNFTLKIRSTKLEDSAMYFCAVDLPGGSYEQYFGPGTRLTVT.